The rows below give T cell receptor beta chains drawn from one sample of a study of blood T cell repertoires in COVID-19. This table comes from immunoSEQ multiplex PCR, and its TCRdb copy is limited to in-frame clones, with some not included. The sample has 75,000 to 90,000 clones; about nine tenths are singletons. The source material was peripheral blood. The receptors originated from a woman aged 50 to 60 in a cohort sampled during active COVID-19. CDR3s leave out the opening cysteine and the closing phenylalanine or tryptophan.

J: TRBJ1-4; V: TRBV7-9; length: 12; CDR3: ASSAGGLGEKLF
J: TRBJ1-1; V: TRBV28; length: 11; CDR3: ASSSLVWTEAF
J: TRBJ2-1; V: TRBV11-2; length: 12; CDR3: ASSLDTRVNEQF
J: TRBJ2-3; V: TRBV18; length: 10; CDR3: ASSGGTDTQY
J: TRBJ2-3; V: TRBV7-3; length: 13; CDR3: ASSSRQGIGSTQY
J: TRBJ1-3; V: TRBV15; length: 11; CDR3: ATSSAKLGTIY
J: TRBJ1-1; V: TRBV10-3; length: 13; CDR3: AISDPGQVNTEAF
J: TRBJ1-1; V: TRBV5-1; length: 12; CDR3: ASSLASQGNGAF
J: TRBJ2-3; V: TRBV24-1; length: 13; CDR3: ATSEGGQGTDTQY
J: TRBJ2-2; V: TRBV7-7; length: 14; CDR3: ASSPGTSGRTGELF
J: TRBJ2-5; V: TRBV3-1/TRBV3-2; length: 16; CDR3: ASSPRLAGGPSQETQY
J: TRBJ1-2; V: TRBV5-4; length: 12; CDR3: ASSLPTGIYGYT
J: TRBJ2-1; V: TRBV7-7; length: 14; CDR3: ASSSMGLAGLNEQF
J: TRBJ1-3; V: TRBV10-3; length: 12; CDR3: ASAGGGSGNTIY
J: TRBJ2-2; V: TRBV11-3; length: 12; CDR3: ASSLEAVGGKLF
J: TRBJ2-7; V: TRBV5-5; length: 12; CDR3: ASSLTGTSYEQY
J: TRBJ1-1; V: TRBV2; length: 15; CDR3: ASSPTRLGGRGTEAF
J: TRBJ2-3; V: TRBV18; length: 15; CDR3: ASSPGTSGLRTDTQY
J: TRBJ1-1; V: TRBV5-1; length: 13; CDR3: ASSPLGERNTEAF
J: TRBJ2-5; V: TRBV11-1; length: 13; CDR3: ASSLVRGRWETQY
J: TRBJ2-3; V: TRBV28; length: 13; CDR3: ASLAREASTDTQY
J: TRBJ2-7; V: TRBV30; length: 11; CDR3: AWSVPGRGEQY
J: TRBJ1-3; V: TRBV30; length: 13; CDR3: AWRGQGVTGNTIY
J: TRBJ2-1; V: TRBV10-2; length: 14; CDR3: APQGGGRGPYNEQF
J: TRBJ2-5; V: TRBV9; length: 12; CDR3: ASSGSGGWETQY
J: TRBJ1-2; V: TRBV7-2; length: 12; CDR3: ASSLSGVNYGYT